The T cell receptor beta chain under discussion was sequenced for a study of early T cells in non-severe SARS-CoV-2 infection. TCRdb re-derived calls from the 5' RACE reads in MiXCR, one entry per CDR3 protein. Here the sample spans 64,000 or so distinct CDR3 sequences, roughly 10% being singletons. Germline-derived CDR1 and CDR2 are SGHRS and YFSETQ. The CDR3 is 14 amino acids. V shed 1 base, J shed 4 bases, and the junction held 2 bases outside the gene matches. This clonotype was seen a handful of times. V and J are TRBV5-1 and TRBJ1-1; 9 nucleotides align to TRBD1. The receptor comes from an adult who was a healthcare worker with PCR-confirmed SARS-CoV-2 infection or an uninfected control (not recorded which). The sequencing used whole blood, collected at baseline. The DNA of the CDR3 is TGCGCCAGCAGCTTGCTGACAGGGGGCACTGAAGCTTTCTTT. This encodes CASSLLTGGTEAFF.